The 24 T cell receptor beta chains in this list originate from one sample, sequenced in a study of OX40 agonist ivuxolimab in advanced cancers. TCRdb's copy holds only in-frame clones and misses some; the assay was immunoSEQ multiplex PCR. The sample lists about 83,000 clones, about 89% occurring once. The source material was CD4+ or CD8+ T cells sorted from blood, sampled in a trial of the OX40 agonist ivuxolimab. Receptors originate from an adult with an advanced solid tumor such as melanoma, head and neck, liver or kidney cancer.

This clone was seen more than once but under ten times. Here the CDR3 DNA reads TGTGCCAGCAGCGGGCGACAGGCCCGACGGGCCCAGCATTTT. Encoded protein: CASSGRQARRAQHF. The rearrangement uses TRBV2 and TRBJ1-5, with D possibly TRBD1 on 6 matching bases. CDR3 length equals 14 residues. The V gene lost 6 bases and the J gene lost 11 bases, with 20 bases spanning the gap. The germline V gene has CDR1 SNHLY and CDR2 FYNNEI.

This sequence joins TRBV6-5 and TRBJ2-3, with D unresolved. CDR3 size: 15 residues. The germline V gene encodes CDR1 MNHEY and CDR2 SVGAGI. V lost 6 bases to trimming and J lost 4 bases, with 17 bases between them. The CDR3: CASSMGPLGPDTQYF. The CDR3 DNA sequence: TGTGCCAGCAGCATGGGCCCGTTGGGCCCAGATACGCAGTATTTT.

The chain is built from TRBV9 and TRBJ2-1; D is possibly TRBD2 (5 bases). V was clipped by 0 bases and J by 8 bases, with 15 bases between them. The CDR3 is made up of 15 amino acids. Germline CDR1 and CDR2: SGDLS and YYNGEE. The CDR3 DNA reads TGTGCCAGCAGCGTAGAAAGCGGCCTTACGGATGAGCAGTTCTTC. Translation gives CASSVESGLTDEQFF.

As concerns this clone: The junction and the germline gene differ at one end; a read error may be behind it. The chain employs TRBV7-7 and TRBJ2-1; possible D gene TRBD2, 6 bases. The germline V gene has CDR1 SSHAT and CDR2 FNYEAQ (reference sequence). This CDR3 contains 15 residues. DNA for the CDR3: TGTGCTAGCAGCCCGAGCGGAGGGGCCTACAATGAGCAGTTCTTC. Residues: CASSPSGGAYNEQFF.

Here the CDR3 DNA reads TGTGCCTGGAACTTGGGGGGGCCAATGGCCGAGCAGTACTTC. This translates into CAWNLGGPMAEQYF. The V and J genes are TRBV30 and TRBJ2-7, with a possible D match to TRBD2 (7 bases). Germline V lookup: CDR1 GTSNPN, CDR2 SVGIG (reference sequence). This CDR3 comprises 14 residues. V dropped 4 bases and J dropped 6 bases, with 19 bases sitting between them.

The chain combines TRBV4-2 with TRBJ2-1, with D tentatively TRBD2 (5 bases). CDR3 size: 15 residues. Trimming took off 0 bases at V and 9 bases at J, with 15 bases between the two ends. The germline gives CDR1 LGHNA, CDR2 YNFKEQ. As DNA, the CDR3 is TGTGCCAGCAGCCAAGACGGCGCGGGTGATCTTGAGCAGTTCTTC. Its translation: CASSQDGAGDLEQFF.

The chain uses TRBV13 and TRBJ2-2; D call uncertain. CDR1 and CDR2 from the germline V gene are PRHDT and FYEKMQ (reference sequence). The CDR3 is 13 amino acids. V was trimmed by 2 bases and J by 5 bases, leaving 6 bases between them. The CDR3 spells CASSLYMTGELFF. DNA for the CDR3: TGTGCCAGCAGCTTATATATGACCGGGGAGCTGTTTTTT.

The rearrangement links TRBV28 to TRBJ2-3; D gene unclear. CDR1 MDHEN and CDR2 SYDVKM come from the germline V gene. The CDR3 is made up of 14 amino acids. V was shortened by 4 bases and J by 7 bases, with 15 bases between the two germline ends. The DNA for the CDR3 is TGTGCCAGCAGTTCTCCTAGGATGCGGAATACGCAGTATTTT. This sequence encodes CASSSPRMRNTQYF.

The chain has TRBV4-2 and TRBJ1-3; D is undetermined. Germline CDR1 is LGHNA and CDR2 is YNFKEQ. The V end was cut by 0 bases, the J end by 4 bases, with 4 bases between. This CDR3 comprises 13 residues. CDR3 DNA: TGTGCCAGCAGCCAAGATGACGGAAACACCATATATTTT. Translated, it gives CASSQDDGNTIYF.

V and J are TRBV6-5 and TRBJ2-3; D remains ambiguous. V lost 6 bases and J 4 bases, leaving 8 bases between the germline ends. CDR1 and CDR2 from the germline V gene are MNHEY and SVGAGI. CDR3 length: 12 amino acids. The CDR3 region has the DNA TGTGCCAGCAGGCCCCAACCAGATACGCAGTATTTT. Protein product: CASRPQPDTQYF.

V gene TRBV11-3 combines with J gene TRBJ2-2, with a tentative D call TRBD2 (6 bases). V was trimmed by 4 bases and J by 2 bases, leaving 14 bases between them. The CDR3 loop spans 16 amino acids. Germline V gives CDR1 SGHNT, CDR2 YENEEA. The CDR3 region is CASSSKGLSNTGELFF. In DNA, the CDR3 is TGTGCCAGCAGCTCCAAGGGACTTTCCAACACCGGGGAGCTGTTTTTT. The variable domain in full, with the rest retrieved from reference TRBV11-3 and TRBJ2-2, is EAGVVQSPRYKIIEKKQPVAFWCNPISGHNTLYWYLQNLGQGPELLIRYENEEAVDDSQLPKDRFSAERLKGVDSTLKIQPAELGDSAVYLCASSSKGLSNTGELFFGEGSRLTVL.

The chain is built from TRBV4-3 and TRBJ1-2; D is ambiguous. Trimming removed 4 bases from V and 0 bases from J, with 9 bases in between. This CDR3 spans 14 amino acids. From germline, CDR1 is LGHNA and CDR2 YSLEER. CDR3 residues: CASSPLEANYGYTF. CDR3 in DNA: TGCGCCAGCAGCCCCCTGGAGGCTAACTATGGCTACACCTTC.

CDR3 nucleotide sequence: TGCGCCAGCAGCGCAGGAGGCGGGAGACTGGACAATGAGCAGTTCTTC. This gives the protein CASSAGGGRLDNEQFF. This rearrangement joins TRBV4-3 to TRBJ2-1, with TRBD2 matching 7 bases. Trimming removed 5 bases from V and 5 bases from J; junction bases left unmatched: 12. There are 16 residues in the CDR3. CDR1 is LGHNA and CDR2 is YSLEER in the germline V gene.

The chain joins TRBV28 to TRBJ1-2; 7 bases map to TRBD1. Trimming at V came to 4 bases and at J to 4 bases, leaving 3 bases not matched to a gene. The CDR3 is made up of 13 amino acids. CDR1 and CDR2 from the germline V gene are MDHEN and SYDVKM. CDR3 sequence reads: CASSWDSFYGYTF. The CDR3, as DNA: TGTGCCAGCAGTTGGGACAGCTTCTATGGCTACACCTTC.

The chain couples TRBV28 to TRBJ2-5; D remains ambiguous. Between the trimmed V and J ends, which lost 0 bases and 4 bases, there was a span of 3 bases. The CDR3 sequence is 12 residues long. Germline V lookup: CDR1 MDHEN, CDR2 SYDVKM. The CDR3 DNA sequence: TGTGCCAGCAGTTTATGGGCAGAGACCCAGTACTTC. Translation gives CASSLWAETQYF.

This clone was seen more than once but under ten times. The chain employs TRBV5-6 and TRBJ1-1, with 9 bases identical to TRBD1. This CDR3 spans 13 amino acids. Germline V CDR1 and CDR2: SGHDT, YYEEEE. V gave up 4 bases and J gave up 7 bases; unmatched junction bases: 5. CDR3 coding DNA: TGTGCCAGCAGCGGGACAGGGTTGGGTGAAGCTTTCTTT. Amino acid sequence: CASSGTGLGEAFF.

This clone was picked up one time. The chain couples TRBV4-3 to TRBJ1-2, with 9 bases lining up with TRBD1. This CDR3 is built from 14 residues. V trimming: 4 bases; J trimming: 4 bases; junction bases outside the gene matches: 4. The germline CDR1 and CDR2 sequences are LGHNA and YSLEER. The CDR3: CASSPSQGAYGYTF. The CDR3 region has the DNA TGCGCCAGCAGCCCCTCACAGGGGGCCTATGGCTACACCTTC.

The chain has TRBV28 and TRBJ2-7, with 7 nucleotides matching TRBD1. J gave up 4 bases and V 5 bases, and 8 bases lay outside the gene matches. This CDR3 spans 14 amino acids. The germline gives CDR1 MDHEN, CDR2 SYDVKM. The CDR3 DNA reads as TGTGCCAGCAGTCGAAACGGGACAGCTTACGAGCAGTACTTC. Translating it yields CASSRNGTAYEQYF.

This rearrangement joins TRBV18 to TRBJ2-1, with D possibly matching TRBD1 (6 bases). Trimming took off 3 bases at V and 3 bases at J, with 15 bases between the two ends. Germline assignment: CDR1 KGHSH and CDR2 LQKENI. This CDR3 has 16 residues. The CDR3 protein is CASSPNPGQNYNEQFF. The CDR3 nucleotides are TGTGCCAGCTCACCTAACCCGGGACAAAACTACAATGAGCAGTTCTTC.

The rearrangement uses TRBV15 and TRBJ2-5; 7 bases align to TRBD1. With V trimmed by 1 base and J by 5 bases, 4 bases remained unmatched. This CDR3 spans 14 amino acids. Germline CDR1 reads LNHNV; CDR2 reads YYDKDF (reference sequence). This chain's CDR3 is CATSRGQGMETQYF. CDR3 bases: TGTGCCACCAGCAGAGGACAGGGTATGGAGACCCAGTACTTC.

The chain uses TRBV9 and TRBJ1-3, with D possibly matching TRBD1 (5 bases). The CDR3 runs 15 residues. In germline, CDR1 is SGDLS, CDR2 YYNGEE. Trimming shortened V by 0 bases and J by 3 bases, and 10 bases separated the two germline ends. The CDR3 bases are TGTGCCAGCAGCGTAGCGGGGGGAGGTGGAAACACCATATATTTT. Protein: CASSVAGGGGNTIYF.

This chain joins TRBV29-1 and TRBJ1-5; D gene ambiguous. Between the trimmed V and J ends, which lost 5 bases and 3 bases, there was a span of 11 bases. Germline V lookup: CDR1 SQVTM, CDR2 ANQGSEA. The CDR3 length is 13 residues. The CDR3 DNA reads TGCAGCGTTCGAGACGGATACAATCAGCCCCAGCATTTT. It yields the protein CSVRDGYNQPQHF.

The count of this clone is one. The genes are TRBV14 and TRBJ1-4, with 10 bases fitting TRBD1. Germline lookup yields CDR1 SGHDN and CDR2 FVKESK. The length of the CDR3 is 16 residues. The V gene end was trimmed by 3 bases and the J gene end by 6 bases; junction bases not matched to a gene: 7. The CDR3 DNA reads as TGTGCCAGCAGCCATGGGACAGGGGACTCGTATGAAAAACTGTTTTTT. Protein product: CASSHGTGDSYEKLFF.

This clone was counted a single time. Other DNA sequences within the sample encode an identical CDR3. The CDR3 loop reads CASSGSTDTQYF. The CDR3 region has the DNA TGTGCCAGCAGCGGTAGCACAGATACGCAGTATTTT. This chain uses TRBV9 with TRBJ2-3; no clear D. The germline CDR1 and CDR2 sequences are SGDLS and YYNGEE. The CDR3 has 12 residues. Trimming shortened V by 3 bases and J by 0 bases, and 2 bases separated the two germline ends.